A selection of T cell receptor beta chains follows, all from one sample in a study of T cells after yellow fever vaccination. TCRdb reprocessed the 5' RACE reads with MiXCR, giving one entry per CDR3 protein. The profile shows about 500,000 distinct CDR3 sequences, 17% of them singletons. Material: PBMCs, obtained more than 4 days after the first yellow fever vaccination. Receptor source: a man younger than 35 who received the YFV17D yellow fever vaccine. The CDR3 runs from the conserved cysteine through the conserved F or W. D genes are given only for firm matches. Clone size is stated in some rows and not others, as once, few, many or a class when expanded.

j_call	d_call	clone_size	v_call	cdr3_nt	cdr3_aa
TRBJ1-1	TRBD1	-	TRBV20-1	TGCTGTGCTAAATTATTACCGGGACAGGGGGCGAACACTGAAGCTTTCTTT	CCAKLLPGQGANTEAFF
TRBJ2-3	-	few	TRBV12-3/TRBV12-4	TGTGCCAGCAGTTTAAGTCATACAGGGACAGATACGCAGTATTTT	CASSLSHTGTDTQYF
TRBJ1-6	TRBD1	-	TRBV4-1	TGCGCCAGCAGCCTTCGAGGACAGGCTGGGAATTCACCCCTCCACTTT	CASSLRGQAGNSPLHF
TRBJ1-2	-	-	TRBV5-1	TGCGCCAGCAGCTTGGTCCAGGGCAGCGTCTATGGCTACACCTTC	CASSLVQGSVYGYTF
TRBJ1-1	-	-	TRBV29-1	TGCAGCGTTGGAGAGGGGTTTGCTTTCTTT	CSVGEGFAFF
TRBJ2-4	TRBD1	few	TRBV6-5	TGTGCCAGCAGTTACGAGGACAGGGGGATAAACATTCAGTACTTC	CASSYEDRGINIQYF
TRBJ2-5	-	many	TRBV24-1	TGTGCCACCAGTGATGGTCCTACGGAGACCCAGTACTTC	CATSDGPTETQYF
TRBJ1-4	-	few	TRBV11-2	TGTGCCAGCAGCTCGACCGGGGCCCGGGAAAAACTGTTTTTT	CASSSTGAREKLFF
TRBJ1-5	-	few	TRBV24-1	TGTGCCACCAGCCAGCCTTATAGCAATCAGCCCCAGCATTTT	CATSQPYSNQPQHF
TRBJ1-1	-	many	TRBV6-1	TGTGCCAGTGTCCACAGGGTAGGCACTGAAGCTTTCTTT	CASVHRVGTEAFF
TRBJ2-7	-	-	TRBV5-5	TGTGCCAGCAGCTTGCCGACATACGAGCAGTACTTC	CASSLPTYEQYF
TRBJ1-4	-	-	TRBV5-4	TGTGCCAGCAGCATCGGACAGATGATAAATGAAAAACTGTTTTTT	CASSIGQMINEKLFF
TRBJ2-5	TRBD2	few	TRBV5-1	TGCGCCAGCAGCTTGGGACTAGCGGGGCCTTCAGAGACCCAGTACTTC	CASSLGLAGPSETQYF
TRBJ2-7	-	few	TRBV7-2	TGTGCCAGCAGCTTTGACAGCTACGAGCAGTACTTC	CASSFDSYEQYF
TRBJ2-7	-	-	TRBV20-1	TGCAGTGCTATCGTCCCAGGGGACCTTTACGAGCAGTACTTC	CSAIVPGDLYEQYF
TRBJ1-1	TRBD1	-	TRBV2	TGTGCCAGCAGGGGAACAGGGGTCGACACTGAAGCTTTCTTT	CASRGTGVDTEAFF
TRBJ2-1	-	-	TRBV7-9	TGTGCCAGCAGCTTACCATTGACTACAAACAATGAGCAGTTCTTC	CASSLPLTTNNEQFF
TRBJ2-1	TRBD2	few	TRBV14	TGTGCCAGCAGCCAAGGGCGGACTAGCGGTTACTACAATGAGCAGTTCTTC	CASSQGRTSGYYNEQFF
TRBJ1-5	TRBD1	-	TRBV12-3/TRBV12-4	TGTGCCAGCAGTTTCAAGAGGGGACAGGGGGTTAGTCAGCCCCAGCATTTT	CASSFKRGQGVSQPQHF
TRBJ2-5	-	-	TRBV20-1	TGCAGTGCCCCCGGGATCGCCCAAGAGACCCAGTACTTC	CSAPGIAQETQYF
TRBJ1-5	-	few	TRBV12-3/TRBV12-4	TGTGCCAGCAGTTTTTTTGGTGCTACAGGTAGAAGTAGGAGCAATCAGCCCCAGCATTTT	CASSFFGATGRSRSNQPQHF
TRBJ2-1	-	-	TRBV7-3	TGTGCCAGCAGCTTGCAGGGGAGTAGGAATGAGCAGTTCTTC	CASSLQGSRNEQFF
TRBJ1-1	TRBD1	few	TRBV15	TGTGCCACCAGCAGAGTTGACAGGGAGGAAGCTTTCTTT	CATSRVDREEAFF
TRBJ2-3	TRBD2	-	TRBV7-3	TGTGCCAGCAGCCCGATGGGCGGGGGGATTGTAGGCGGTACGCAGTATTTT	CASSPMGGGIVGGTQYF
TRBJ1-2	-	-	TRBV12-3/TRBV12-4	TGTGCCAGCAGTCTAGCAGGGGATTTTGATGGCTACACCTTC	CASSLAGDFDGYTF
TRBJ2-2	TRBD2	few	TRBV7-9	TGTGCCAGCAGCTTTTGGACTAGCGGGAACACCGGGGAGCTGTTTTTT	CASSFWTSGNTGELFF
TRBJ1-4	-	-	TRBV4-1	TGCGCCAGCAGCCATGCCGGCCTCAATGAAAAACTGTTTTTT	CASSHAGLNEKLFF
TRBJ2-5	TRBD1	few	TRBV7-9	TGTGCCAGCAGCTTAGCGGGGGGGACAGGGGTCGAGACCCAGTACTTC	CASSLAGGTGVETQYF
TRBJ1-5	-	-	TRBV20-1	TGCAGTGCTGAATATCAGCCCCAGCATTTT	CSAEYQPQHF
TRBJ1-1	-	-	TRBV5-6	TGTGCCAGCAGCCTACCGGGGGCTGATAGTGAAGCTTTCTTT	CASSLPGADSEAFF
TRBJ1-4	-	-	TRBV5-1	TGCGCCAGCAGCTTGGCCACTGGAAGGTGGACTAATGAAAAACTGTTTTTT	CASSLATGRWTNEKLFF
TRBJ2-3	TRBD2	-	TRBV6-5	TGTGCCAGCAGTTACGGGGAGCGGGGTGTTGGAGATACGCAGTATTTT	CASSYGERGVGDTQYF
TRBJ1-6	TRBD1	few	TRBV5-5	TGTGCCAGCAGCTGGTCCGGGACAGGCTTCTCGGCAGGATCACCCCTCCACTTT	CASSWSGTGFSAGSPLHF
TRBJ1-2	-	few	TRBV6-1	TGTGCCAGCAGTGAACGGGGGCCGACCTATGGCTACACCTTC	CASSERGPTYGYTF
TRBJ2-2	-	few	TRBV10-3	TGTGCCATCAGTGATCGTGGCGGGGAGCTGTTTTTT	CAISDRGGELFF
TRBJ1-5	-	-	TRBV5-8	TGTGCCAGCAGCTTGAATTTGGGGGGGCATAGCAATCAGCCCCAGCATTTT	CASSLNLGGHSNQPQHF
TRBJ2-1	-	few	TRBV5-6	TGTGCCAGCAGCTTGGTAATTAACAATGAGCAGTTCTTC	CASSLVINNEQFF
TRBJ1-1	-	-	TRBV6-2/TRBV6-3	TGTGCCAGCAACGACCATGTGAACACTGAAGCTTTCTTT	CASNDHVNTEAFF
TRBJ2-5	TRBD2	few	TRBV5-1	TGCGCCAGCAGCCTCGGACTAGCGGGGGGTTCAGAGACCCAGTACTTC	CASSLGLAGGSETQYF
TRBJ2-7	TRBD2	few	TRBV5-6	TGTGCCAGCAGCTTGGCCGGGGGGGCCAACGAGCAGTACTTC	CASSLAGGANEQYF
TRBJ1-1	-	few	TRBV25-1	TGTGCCAGCAGTGAAGGGCAGCCGAACACTGAAGCTTTCTTT	CASSEGQPNTEAFF
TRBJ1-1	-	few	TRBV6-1	TGTGCCAGCAGTGAAGCAGGCAGGGCTGAAGCTTTCTTT	CASSEAGRAEAFF
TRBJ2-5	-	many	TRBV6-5	TGTGCCACGTCCGGGGCTTTGGTAAAAGGGACCCAGTACTTC	CATSGALVKGTQYF
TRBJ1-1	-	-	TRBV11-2	TGTGCCAGCAGCTTAGATCGAGGGTGGGCTTTGAACACTGAAGCTTTCTTT	CASSLDRGWALNTEAFF
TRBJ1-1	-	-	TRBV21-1	TGTGCCAGCAGCAGCCGGGAAGAAGGGACTGAAGCTTTCTTT	CASSSREEGTEAFF
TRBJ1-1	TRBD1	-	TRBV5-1	TGCGCCAGCAGCTCGAGCAGGGGGGCGAACACTGAAGCTTTCTTT	CASSSSRGANTEAFF
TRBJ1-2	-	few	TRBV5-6	TGTGCCAGCAGCTTCCTAGGCTCACGGGGCCCATATGGCTACACCTTC	CASSFLGSRGPYGYTF
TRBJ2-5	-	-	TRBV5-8	TGTGCCAGCAGCTTGGCCCCATCGACGGAGACCCAGTACTTC	CASSLAPSTETQYF
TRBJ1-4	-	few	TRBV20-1	TGCAGTGCTAGTGCGGGTGCAACTAATGAAAAACTGTTTTTT	CSASAGATNEKLFF
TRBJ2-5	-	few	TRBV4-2	TGTGCCAGCAGGGCTGGAGCGGAGATAGGGGAGACCCAGTACTTC	CASRAGAEIGETQYF
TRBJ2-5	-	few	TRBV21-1	TGTGCCAGCAGCAAAGATCTCCTGGGGGCTGACAACCAAGAGACCCAGTACTTC	CASSKDLLGADNQETQYF